Described below is a single T cell receptor beta chain sequence and its context. Its specific antigen is unknown. There are no base qualities to consult, and no much larger clone falls within one base. Other DNA sequences in this specimen translate into the identical CDR3. This entry comes from a study of shared clonotypes between healthy human individuals (TCRdb year 2020). Regarding the research as a whole: A couple of women and three men aged 18 to 49 years were included in the cohort. Leukapheresis yielded between about 0.94 and 8.9 billion PBMCs per donor. To estimate repertoire size and how much clonotype sharing occurs between individuals, the study deeply sequenced the blood TCR repertoires of a handful of healthy adults. To increase sequencing depth and limit assay-specific biases, different laboratories used diverse techniques to prepare libraries and sequence TCR repertoires. For each donor, three plates each were used for CD4 naive and CD4 memory, two plates were used for CD8 naive, and one plate was used for CD8 memory. Broader findings and caveats from the paper: Pairwise subsampling led to the expectation that sequencing depth would affect the degree of clonotype sharing among donors. Sharing across four donors was observed for around 5% of naive CD4, less than 4% of naive CD8, about 2.3% of memory CD4, and around 0.42% of memory CD8 clonotypes. Rarefaction of sorted-subset datasets indicated incomplete sequencing despite the large sequencing depth. Only blood was sampled, and tissue TCR repertoires likely differ from those in blood. The small number of donors limited the genetic and exposure-history diversity represented. Estimated clonotype richness was generally larger for naive than for memory subsets. Compared with non-shared clonotypes, clonotypes shared by all four sorted-subset donors had higher generation probabilities.

For CDR1 and CDR2, the germline V gene lists MNHEY and SVGAGI. The CDR3 covers 14 residues, taking in both the cysteine and the phenylalanine. The only DNA kept is the CDR3, 42 bases in frame from the first base. After removal of 3 bases from V and 4 bases from J, the junction retains 2 bases not matched to a gene. CD8 naive samples were CD45RO-negative cells positively selected for CCR7, giving a CD45RA+CCR7+ population that excluded TemRA cells. The donors were healthy, HIV-negative adults who had no recently reported acute infections or vaccinations. Every donor was a Caucasian adult living in Nashville, Tennessee, USA. After blood collection by leukapheresis, PBMCs were isolated using Ficoll-Histopaque density gradient centrifugation and then cryopreserved in the vapor phase of liquid nitrogen. Analytical flow cytometry was used to check the purity and quantity of each magnetically sorted T cell population. Each sorted fraction had its genomic DNA isolated and then quantified by UV absorbance on a Nanodrop 2000c.

Using the deep immunoSEQ assay, TCR CDR3 regions were amplified from genomic DNA by multiplex PCR. Genomic DNA extracted from each cell subset was distributed evenly over all wells of several immunoSEQ 96-well plates, and each plate served as one replicate. For sorted subsets, about 200 ng genomic DNA, equal to approximately 30,000 T cell genomes, was loaded into each replicate PCR. Purified libraries were measured with a Qubit 3.0 fluorometer, size-checked on a Bioanalyzer 2100, and measured again with the KAPA Library Quantification kit. Every immunoSEQ 96-well plate was sequenced on a dedicated single-read 150-cycle Illumina NextSeq 550 flow cell. The study's processing was this. Because the immunoSEQ output held only junctional sequences and lacked quality scores, the filtering could not match the filtering applied to full-length reads. Sequences were annotated with PyIR, a Python wrapper for IgBLAST v1.9, and V/J genes and CDR3 were assigned using IMGT germline references. Reads with weak V/J assignments (E-value above 1e-6), missing CDR3, stop codons, out-of-frame junctions, or ambiguous translated residues were removed. A V3J clonotype was defined by an identical inferred V gene, J gene, and CDR3 amino acid sequence. Percentage overlap between repertoires was calculated by dividing the number of shared unique clonotypes by the size of the smaller repertoire. RTK rarefaction, the Chao1 estimator, and Recon v2.1 estimates of unobserved clonotypes were used to assess repertoire richness. For all TCRbeta clonotypes obtained by the gDNA method from a handful of donors, generation probabilities were computed with OLGA. As stored in TCRdb, this immuneACCESS dataset retains in-frame rearrangements with V and J assigned. A fraction of the clones does not appear; measured against another copy, unresolved V genes explain less than half of the discrepancy, and the remainder lacks a known reason. V and J calls and clone size are given by that table; D and trimming were obtained from the DNA. A total of about 2.2 million clones appear in this sample, 93% of them only once. The ten top clones hold about 1.8% of the sample.

Input material: naive CD8+ T cells from PBMCs. Taken with the paper, the label for cell subset or site translates to: CD45RA+CCR7+. The clonotype was recovered from a man younger than 35 in good health. Some clones in this sample may be carry-over from other donors' samples. The sequence is built from TRBV6-5 and TRBJ2-1; 8 bases in the middle match TRBD2. The CDR3 region has the sequence CASSYSGNYNEQFF. The sequenced DNA: TGTGCCAGCAGTTATAGCGGGAATTACAATGAGCAGTTCTTC.